This T cell receptor beta chain is drawn from a study of cytomegalovirus exposure and HLA in healthy donors. Study overall: Prior work identified 95 million to 120 million unique TCR beta sequences in 150 million to 200 million T cells. General observations from the study: Later genetic work tied a missense DCLRE1C variant to beta-chain V and J trimming. The records held CMV serostatus as the only immune exposure information. Common viral pathogens were later found to be apparently linked to several of the most significant clusters.

The trim removed 1 base at V and 6 bases at J, leaving 1 base unmatched. This CDR3 is 14 amino acids long. CDR1 and CDR2 from the germline V gene are SGHVS and FNYEAQ. The PCR used 60 Vbeta and 13 Jbeta primers. Profiled with immunoSEQ multiplex PCR; TCRdb holds only in-frame clones, not every one. The sample lists around 150,000 clones, roughly 75% occurring once. This clone was counted a few times. Its antigen is not identified. This TCR derives from a male donor in good health and CMV-seronegative. The chain couples TRBV7-6 to TRBJ2-2, with 8 bases fitting TRBD1. The sequenced sample consisted of PBMCs. The CDR3 is CASSLGGQAGELFF. The DNA of the CDR3 is TGTGCCAGCAGCTTAGGGGGACAGGCCGGGGAGCTGTTTTTT.